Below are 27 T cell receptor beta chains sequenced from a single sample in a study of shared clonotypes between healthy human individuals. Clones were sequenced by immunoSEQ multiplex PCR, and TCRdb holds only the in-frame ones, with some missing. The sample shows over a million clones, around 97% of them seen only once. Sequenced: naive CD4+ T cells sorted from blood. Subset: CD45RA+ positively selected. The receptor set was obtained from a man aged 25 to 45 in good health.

CDR3: CASSLEEAYEQYF. CDR3 DNA sequence: TGTGCCAGCAGCTTGGAAGAAGCCTACGAGCAGTACTTC. The chain combines TRBV7-2 with TRBJ2-7; D not resolved. The V end lost 3 bases, the J end lost 2 bases, and 8 bases lay between the germline ends. The CDR3 sequence is 13 residues long. Germline values: CDR1 SGHTA, CDR2 FQGNSA.

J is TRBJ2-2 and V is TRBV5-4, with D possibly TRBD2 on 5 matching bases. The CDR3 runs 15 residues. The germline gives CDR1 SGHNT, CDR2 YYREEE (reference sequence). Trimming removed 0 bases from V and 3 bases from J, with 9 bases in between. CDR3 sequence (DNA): TGTGCCAGCAGCTTGGGGGGAGCGGACACCGGGGAGCTGTTTTTT. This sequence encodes CASSLGGADTGELFF. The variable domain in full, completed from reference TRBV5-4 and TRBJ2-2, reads ETGVTQSPTHLIKTRGQQVTLRCSSQSGHNTVSWYQQALGQGPQFIFQYYREEENGRGNFPPRFSGLQFPNYSSELNVNALELDDSALYLCASSLGGADTGELFFGEGSRLTVL.

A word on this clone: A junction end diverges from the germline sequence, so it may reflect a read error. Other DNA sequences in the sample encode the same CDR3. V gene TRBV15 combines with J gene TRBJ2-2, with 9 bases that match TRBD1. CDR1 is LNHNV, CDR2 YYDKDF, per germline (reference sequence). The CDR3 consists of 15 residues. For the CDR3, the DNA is TGTGCCACAAGCAGGGGACAGGGTGGGACCGGGGAGCTGTTTTTT. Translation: CATSRGQGGTGELFF.

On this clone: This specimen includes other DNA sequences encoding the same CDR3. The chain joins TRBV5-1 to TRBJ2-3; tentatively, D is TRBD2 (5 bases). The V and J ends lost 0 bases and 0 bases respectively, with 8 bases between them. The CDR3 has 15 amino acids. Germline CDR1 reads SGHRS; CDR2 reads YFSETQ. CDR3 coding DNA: TGCGCCAGCAGCTTGGATCCGGGGAGCACAGATACGCAGTATTTT. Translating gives CASSLDPGSTDTQYF.

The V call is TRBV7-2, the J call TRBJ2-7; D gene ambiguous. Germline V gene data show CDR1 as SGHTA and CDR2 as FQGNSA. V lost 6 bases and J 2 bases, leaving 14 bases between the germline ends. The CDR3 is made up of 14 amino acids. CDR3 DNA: TGTGCCAGCAGTACCGCCCCACTGACCTACGAGCAGTACTTC. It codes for CASSTAPLTYEQYF.

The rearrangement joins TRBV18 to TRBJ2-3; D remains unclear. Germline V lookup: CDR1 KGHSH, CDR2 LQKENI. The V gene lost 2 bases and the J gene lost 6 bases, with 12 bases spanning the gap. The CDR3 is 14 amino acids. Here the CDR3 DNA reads TGTGCCAGCTCACCAAACCCGAAACCCGATACGCAGTATTTT. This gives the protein CASSPNPKPDTQYF.

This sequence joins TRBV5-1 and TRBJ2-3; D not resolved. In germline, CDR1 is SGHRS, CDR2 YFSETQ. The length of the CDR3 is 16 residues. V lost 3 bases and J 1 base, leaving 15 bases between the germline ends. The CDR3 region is CASSSRVVSRTDTQYF. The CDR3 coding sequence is TGCGCCAGCAGCTCCCGGGTGGTCAGTCGCACAGATACGCAGTATTTT. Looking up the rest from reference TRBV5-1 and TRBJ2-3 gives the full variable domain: KAGVTQTPRYLIKTRGQQVTLSCSPISGHRSVSWYQQTPGQGLQFLFEYFSETQRNKGNFPGRFSGRQFSNSRSEMNVSTLELGDSALYLCASSSRVVSRTDTQYFGPGTRLTVL.

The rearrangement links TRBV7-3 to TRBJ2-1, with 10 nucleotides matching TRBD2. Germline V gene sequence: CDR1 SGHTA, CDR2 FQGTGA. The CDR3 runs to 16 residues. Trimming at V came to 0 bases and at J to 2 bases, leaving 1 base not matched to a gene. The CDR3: CASSLTLAGAYNEQFF. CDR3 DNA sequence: TGTGCCAGCAGCTTAACCCTAGCGGGGGCCTACAATGAGCAGTTCTTC.

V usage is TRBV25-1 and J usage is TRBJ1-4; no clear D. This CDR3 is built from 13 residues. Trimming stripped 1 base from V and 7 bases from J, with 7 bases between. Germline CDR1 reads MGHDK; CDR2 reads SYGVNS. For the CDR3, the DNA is TGTGCCAGCAGTGAATTGGTGGCTGAAAAACTGTTTTTT. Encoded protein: CASSELVAEKLFF.

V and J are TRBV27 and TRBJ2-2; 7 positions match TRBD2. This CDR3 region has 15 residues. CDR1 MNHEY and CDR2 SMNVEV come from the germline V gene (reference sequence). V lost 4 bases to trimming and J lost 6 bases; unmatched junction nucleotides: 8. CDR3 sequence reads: CASSSRDYYPGELFF. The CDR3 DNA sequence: TGTGCCAGCAGTTCCCGGGACTATTATCCCGGGGAGCTGTTTTTT.

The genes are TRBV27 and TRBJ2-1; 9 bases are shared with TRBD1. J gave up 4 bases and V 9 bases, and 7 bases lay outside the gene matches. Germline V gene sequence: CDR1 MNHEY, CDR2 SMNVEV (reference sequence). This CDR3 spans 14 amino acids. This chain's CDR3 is CASAGQGAYNEQFF. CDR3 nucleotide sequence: TGTGCCAGTGCGGGACAGGGTGCTTACAATGAGCAGTTCTTC.

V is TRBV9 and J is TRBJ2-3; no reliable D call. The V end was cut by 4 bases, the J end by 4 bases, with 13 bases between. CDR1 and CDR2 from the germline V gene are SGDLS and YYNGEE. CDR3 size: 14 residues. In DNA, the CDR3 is TGTGCCAGCAGCCTCGGGCCAGTCTCAGATACGCAGTATTTT. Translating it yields CASSLGPVSDTQYF.

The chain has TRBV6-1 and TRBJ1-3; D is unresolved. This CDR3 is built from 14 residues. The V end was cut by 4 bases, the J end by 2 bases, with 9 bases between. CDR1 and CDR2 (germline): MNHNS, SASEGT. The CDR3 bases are TGTGCCAGCAGTGTTAGCCGGGCTGGAAACACCATATATTTT. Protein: CASSVSRAGNTIYF.

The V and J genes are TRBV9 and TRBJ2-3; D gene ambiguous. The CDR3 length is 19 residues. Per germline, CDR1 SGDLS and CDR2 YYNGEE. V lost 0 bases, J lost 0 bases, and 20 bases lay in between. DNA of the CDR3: TGTGCCAGCAGCGTAGCTCCTTTTGGGTCAGGACGTAGCACAGATACGCAGTATTTT. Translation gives CASSVAPFGSGRSTDTQYF.

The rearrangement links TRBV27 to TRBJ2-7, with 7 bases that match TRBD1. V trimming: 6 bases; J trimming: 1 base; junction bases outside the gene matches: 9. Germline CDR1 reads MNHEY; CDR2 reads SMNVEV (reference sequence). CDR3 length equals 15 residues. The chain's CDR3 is CASSTRQGFSYEQYF. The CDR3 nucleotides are TGTGCCAGCAGCACGCGACAGGGTTTTTCCTACGAGCAGTACTTC.

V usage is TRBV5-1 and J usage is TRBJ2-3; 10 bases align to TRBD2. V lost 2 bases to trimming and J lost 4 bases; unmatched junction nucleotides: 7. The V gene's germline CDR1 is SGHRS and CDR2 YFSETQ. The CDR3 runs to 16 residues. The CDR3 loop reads CASSFGLAGEADTQYF. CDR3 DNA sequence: TGCGCCAGCAGCTTCGGGCTAGCGGGAGAAGCAGATACGCAGTATTTT.

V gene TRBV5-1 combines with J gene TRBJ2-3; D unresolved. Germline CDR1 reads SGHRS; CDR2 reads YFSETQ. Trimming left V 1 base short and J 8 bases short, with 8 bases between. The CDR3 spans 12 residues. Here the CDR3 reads CASSLYPGTQYF. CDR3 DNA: TGCGCCAGCAGCTTGTACCCTGGTACGCAGTATTTT.

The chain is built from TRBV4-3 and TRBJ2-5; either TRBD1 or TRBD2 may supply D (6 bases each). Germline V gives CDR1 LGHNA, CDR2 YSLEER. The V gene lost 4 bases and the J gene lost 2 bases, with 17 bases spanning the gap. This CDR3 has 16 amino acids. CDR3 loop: CASSLFRGGSQETQYF. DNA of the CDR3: TGCGCCAGCAGCCTATTCAGGGGAGGATCACAAGAGACCCAGTACTTC.

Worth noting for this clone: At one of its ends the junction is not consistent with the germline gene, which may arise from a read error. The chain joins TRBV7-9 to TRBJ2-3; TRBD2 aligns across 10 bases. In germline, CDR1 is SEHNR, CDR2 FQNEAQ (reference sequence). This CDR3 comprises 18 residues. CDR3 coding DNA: TGTGCCAGCAGCTTAGTGATGGGACCTAGCGGGAGCATAGATACGCAGTATTTT. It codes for CASSLVMGPSGSIDTQYF.

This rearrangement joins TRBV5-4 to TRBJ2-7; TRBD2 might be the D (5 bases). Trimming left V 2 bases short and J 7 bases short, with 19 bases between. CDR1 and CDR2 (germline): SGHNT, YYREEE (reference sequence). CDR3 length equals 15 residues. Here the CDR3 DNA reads TGTGCCAGCAGCTTCGGTGGGTGGGAGTCGTGGGAGCAGTACTTC. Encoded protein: CASSFGGWESWEQYF.

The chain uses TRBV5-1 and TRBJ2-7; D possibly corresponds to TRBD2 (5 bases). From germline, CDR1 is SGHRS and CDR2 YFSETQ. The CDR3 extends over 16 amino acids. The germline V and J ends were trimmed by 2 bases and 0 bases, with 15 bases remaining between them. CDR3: CASSFERTGNSYEQYF. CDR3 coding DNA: TGCGCCAGCAGCTTTGAGCGCACCGGGAACTCCTACGAGCAGTACTTC.

CDR3 region: CASRGRHSTDTQYF. As DNA, the CDR3 is TGTGCCAGCAGAGGACGGCATAGCACAGATACGCAGTATTTT. This chain connects TRBV6-5 to TRBJ2-3; D call uncertain. V was trimmed by 6 bases and J by 0 bases, leaving 10 bases between them. From germline, CDR1 is MNHEY and CDR2 SVGAGI. The CDR3 totals 14 residues.

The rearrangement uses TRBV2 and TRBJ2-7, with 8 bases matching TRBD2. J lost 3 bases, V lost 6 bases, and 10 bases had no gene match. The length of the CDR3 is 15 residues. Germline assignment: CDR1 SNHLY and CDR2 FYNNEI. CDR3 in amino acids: CASRTPGLEVYEQYF. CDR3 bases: TGTGCCAGCAGGACCCCGGGACTAGAGGTCTACGAGCAGTACTTC.

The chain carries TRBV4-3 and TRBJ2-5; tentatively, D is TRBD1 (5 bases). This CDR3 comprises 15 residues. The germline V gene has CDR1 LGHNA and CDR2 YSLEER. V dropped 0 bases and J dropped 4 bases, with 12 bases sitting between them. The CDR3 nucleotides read TGCGCCAGCAGCCAAGATTTCGGACACCGAGAGACCCAGTACTTC. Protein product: CASSQDFGHRETQYF.

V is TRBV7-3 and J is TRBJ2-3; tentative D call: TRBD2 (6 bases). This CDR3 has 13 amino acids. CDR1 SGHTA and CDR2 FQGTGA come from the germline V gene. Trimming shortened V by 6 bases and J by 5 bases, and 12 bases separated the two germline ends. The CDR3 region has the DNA TGTGCCAGCAGTTTTCCGGGGGTAGATACGCAGTATTTT. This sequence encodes CASSFPGVDTQYF.

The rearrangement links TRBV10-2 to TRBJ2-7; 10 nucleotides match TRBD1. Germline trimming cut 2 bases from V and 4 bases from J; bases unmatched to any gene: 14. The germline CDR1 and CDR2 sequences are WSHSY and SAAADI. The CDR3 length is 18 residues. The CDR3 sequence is CASSEVRDRGAIRYEQYF. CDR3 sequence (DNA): TGCGCCAGCAGTGAGGTACGGGACAGGGGAGCTATTAGGTACGAGCAGTACTTC.

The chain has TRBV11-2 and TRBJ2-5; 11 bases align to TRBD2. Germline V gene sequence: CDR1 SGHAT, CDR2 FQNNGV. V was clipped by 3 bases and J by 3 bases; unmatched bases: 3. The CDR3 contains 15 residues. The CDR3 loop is CASSLRGLAEETQYF. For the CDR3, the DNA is TGTGCCAGCAGCTTGCGGGGACTAGCGGAAGAGACCCAGTACTTC.